This T cell receptor (beta chain) was sequenced in a study of Tregs in tolerant kidney transplant recipients. Study in general: Mixed chimerism was transient after nonmyeloablative marrow transplants from related graft donors. Findings and caveats of the study: Donor-specific Treg expansion exceeded global Treg expansion in tolerant patients, suggesting antigen drive.

The repertoire was sequenced with immunoSEQ multiplex PCR; TCRdb's copy has only in-frame clones and lacks some. The sample lists about 69,000 clones, around nine tenths occurring once. Thawed PBMCs were FACS-sorted into unstimulated CD4+CD25+CD127- regulatory T cells, CD4+CD25- non-regulatory cells, CD4 and CD8 cells. There are a few counts of this clone. What it recognizes is unknown. V was cut by 2 bases and J by 10 bases, with 24 bases left in between. The germline gives CDR1 MDHEN, CDR2 SYDVKM. This CDR3 is 17 amino acids long. V and J are TRBV28 and TRBJ2-1, with D tentatively TRBD1 (6 bases). Here the sequenced sample was CD4+ T cells from blood, taken before the transplant. This clonotype was obtained from a human donor who received a combined kidney and bone marrow transplant. The CDR3 DNA follows: TGTGCCAGCAGTTTACCCCCCCGAGTGAGGACAGTGCAGGAGCAGTTCTTC. This gives the protein CASSLPPRVRTVQEQFF.